This TCR beta chain stems from a study of control samples from healthy donors and cancer patients (dated by TCRdb to the early 2020s). This clone was counted a few times. Its antigen is currently not known. Qualities for individual bases were not recorded, and no much larger clone is one base off. This CDR3 is also generated by other DNA sequences in the sample. The library was obtained by the immunoSEQ multiplex PCR assay. TCRdb retrieved this table from immuneACCESS and kept in-frame rearrangements only. Not all clones are present; in checked studies, unresolved V genes account for under half, and no reason is known for the remainder. Here the sample has about 120,000 clones; 88% occur a single time. The ten largest clones represent about 2.1% of the sample. The CDR3 sequence holds 13 residues, the cysteine and phenylalanine included. The read is trimmed to its CDR3 DNA, 39 bases read in frame from base 1. The trim is 6 bases for V and 1 base for J, with a gap of 4 bases between the germline ends. The germline V gene sets CDR1 to KGHSH and CDR2 to LQKENI.

This receptor was obtained from a woman in her 70s in good health. Here the chain combines TRBV18 and TRBJ2-6, with the D gene call left open. Material for sequencing was blood. The DNA sequence reads TGTGCCAGCTCCCCTTCTGGGGCCAACGTCCTGACTTTC. It encodes CASSPSGANVLTF.